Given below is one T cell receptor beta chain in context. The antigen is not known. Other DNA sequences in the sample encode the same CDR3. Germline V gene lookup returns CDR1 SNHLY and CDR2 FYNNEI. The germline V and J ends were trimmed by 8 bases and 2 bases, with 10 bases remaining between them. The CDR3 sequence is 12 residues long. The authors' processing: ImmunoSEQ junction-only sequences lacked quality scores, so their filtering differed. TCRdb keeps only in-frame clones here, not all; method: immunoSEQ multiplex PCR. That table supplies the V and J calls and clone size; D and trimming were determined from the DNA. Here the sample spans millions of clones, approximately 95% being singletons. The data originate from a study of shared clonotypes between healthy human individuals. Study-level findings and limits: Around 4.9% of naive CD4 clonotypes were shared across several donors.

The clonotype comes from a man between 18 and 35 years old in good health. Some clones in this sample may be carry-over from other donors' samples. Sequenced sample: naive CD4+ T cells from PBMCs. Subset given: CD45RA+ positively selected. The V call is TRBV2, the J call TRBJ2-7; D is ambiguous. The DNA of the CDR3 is TGTGCCAGCCGCGGCGAAGCCTACGAGCAGTACTTC. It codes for CASRGEAYEQYF.